This note documents a single TCR beta chain sequence. Antigen unknown. A CD45RA+ naive subset and a CD45RA-negative memory subset were split from CD4+ cells. This sample is part of a study of shared clonotypes between healthy human individuals. Authors' methods: From ImmunoSEQ came sequences covering only the junction and carrying no quality scores, so filtering differed. Using immunoSEQ multiplex PCR, the repertoire was profiled, and TCRdb retains in-frame clones only, with some absent. V, J and clone size are taken as reported in that table, and D and trimming were inferred from the DNA itself. This sample has millions of clones; approximately 95% occur once, and the top ten carry about 0.39%. This CDR3 is 15 amino acids long. Germline V gene data show CDR1 as LGHNA and CDR2 as YNFKEQ. V lost 4 bases and J lost 4; bases outside the gene matches: 4. The study's findings and limits: Researchers sampled only blood; tissue repertoires likely differ.

The sequence was obtained from a young man in good health. Some clones in this sample may be carry-over from other donors' samples. Input material: naive CD4+ T cells from PBMCs. Regarding subset: CD45RA+ positively selected. The J gene is TRBJ2-1, the V gene TRBV4-2, with TRBD2 matching over 10 bases. The CDR3 spells CASSLGSGRYNEQFF. CDR3 nucleotides: TGTGCCAGCAGCCTTGGTAGCGGGAGGTACAATGAGCAGTTCTTC.